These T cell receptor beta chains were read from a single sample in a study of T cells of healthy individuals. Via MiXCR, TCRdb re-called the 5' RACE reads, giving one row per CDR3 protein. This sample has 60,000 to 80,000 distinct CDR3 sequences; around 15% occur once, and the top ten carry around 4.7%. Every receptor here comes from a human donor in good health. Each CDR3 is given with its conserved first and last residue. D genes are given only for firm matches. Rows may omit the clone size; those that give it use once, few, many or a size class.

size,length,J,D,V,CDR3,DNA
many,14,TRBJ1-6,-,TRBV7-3,CASSLTGPNSPLHF,TGTGCCAGCAGCTTAACGGGGCCAAATTCACCCCTCCACTTT
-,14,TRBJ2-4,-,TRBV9,CAFYTGKAKNIQYF,TGTGCCTTCTACACGGGGAAAGCCAAAAACATTCAGTACTTC
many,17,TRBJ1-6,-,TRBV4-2,CASSQDLSAGHNSPLHF,TGTGCCAGCAGCCAAGACCTGTCAGCAGGACATAATTCACCCCTCCACTTT
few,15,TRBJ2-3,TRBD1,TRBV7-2,CASSSDRGRGDTQYF,TGTGCCAGCAGCTCGGACAGGGGAAGAGGAGATACGCAGTATTTT
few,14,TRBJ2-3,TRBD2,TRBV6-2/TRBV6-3,CASRSGTSGNTQYF,TGTGCCAGCAGATCCGGGACTAGCGGGAACACGCAGTATTTT
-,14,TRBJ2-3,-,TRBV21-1,CASSKGPLYHTQYF,TGTGCCAGCAGCAAAGGGCCTCTTTACCATACGCAGTATTTT
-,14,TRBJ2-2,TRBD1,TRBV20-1,CSARETGLTGELFF,TGCAGTGCTAGGGAGACAGGGCTAACCGGGGAGCTGTTTTTT
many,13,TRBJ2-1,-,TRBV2,CASRILGLKEQFF,TGTGCCAGCAGAATACTTGGCCTCAAGGAGCAGTTCTTC
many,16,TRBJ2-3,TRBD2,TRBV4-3,CASSQERSGSADTQYF,TGCGCCAGCAGCCAAGAGAGAAGCGGGAGCGCAGATACGCAGTATTTT
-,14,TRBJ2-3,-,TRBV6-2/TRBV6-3,CASSYLSWTDTQYF,TGTGCCAGCAGTTACCTTAGCTGGACAGATACGCAGTATTTT
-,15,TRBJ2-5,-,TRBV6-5,CASSYSTGGGETQYF,TGTGCCAGCAGTTACTCGACCGGGGGCGGAGAGACCCAGTACTTC
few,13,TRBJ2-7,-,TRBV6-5,CASSYSIGDARDF,TGTGCCAGCAGTTACTCGATAGGGGACGCGAGGGACTTC
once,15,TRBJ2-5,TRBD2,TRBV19,CASSGASGSQETQYF,TGTGCCAGTAGTGGGGCTAGCGGGAGTCAAGAGACCCAGTACTTC
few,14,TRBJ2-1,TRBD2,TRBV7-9,CASSLMLAEIEQFF,TGTGCCAGCAGCTTAATGCTAGCGGAAATTGAGCAGTTCTTC
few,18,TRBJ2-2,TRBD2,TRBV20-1,CSARDLLAGEPHTGELFF,TGCAGTGCTAGAGATCTACTAGCGGGGGAGCCCCACACCGGGGAGCTGTTTTTT
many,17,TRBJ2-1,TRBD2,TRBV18,CASSPPPRLAGSNEQFF,TGTGCCAGCTCACCACCCCCTCGGCTAGCGGGCAGCAATGAGCAGTTCTTC
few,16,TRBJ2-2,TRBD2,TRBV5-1,CASRTTSGSNTGELFF,TGCGCCAGCAGGACGACTAGCGGGAGCAACACCGGGGAGCTGTTTTTT
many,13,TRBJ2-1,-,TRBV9,CASSAQTGYEQFF,TGTGCCAGCAGCGCCCAAACAGGGTATGAGCAGTTCTTC
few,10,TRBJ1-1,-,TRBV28,CATQEVLAFF,TGTGCCACTCAGGAGGTATTAGCTTTCTTT
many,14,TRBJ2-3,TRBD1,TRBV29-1,CSVEDATGEDTQYF,TGCAGCGTTGAAGATGCGACAGGGGAAGATACGCAGTATTTT
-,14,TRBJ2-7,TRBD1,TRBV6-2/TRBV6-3,CASSYSTGVYEQYF,TGTGCCAGCAGTTACTCAACAGGGGTCTACGAGCAGTACTTC
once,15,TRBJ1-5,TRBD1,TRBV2,CASSGRGLRNQPQHF,TGTGCCAGCAGTGGGAGGGGGCTCCGCAATCAGCCCCAGCATTTT
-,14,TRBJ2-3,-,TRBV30,CAWRSDSGADTQYF,TGTGCCTGGAGGAGCGATTCAGGCGCAGATACGCAGTATTTT
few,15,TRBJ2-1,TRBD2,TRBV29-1,CSVEGLKLADNEQFF,TGCAGCGTTGAAGGCTTGAAGCTAGCGGACAATGAGCAGTTCTTC
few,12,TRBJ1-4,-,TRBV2,CASSGGRVELFF,TGTGCCAGCAGTGGTGGCAGGGTGGAACTGTTTTTT
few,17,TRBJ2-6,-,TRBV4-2,CASSQDPRGSGANVLTF,TGTGCCAGCAGCCAAGATCCCCGGGGGTCTGGGGCCAACGTCCTGACTTTC
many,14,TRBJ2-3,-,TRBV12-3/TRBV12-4,CASSQDRRTDTQYF,TGTGCCAGCAGTCAAGACAGGCGCACAGATACGCAGTATTTT
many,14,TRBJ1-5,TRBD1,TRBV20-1,CSAIPGQHNQPQHF,TGCAGTGCTATACCGGGACAGCACAATCAGCCCCAGCATTTT
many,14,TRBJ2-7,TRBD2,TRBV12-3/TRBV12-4,CASSVTGLEYEQYF,TGTGCCAGCAGTGTCACGGGACTAGAATACGAGCAGTACTTC
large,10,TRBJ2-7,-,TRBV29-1,CSDRFYEQYF,TGCAGCGACAGGTTTTACGAGCAGTACTTC
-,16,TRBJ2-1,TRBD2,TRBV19,CASSMAVGSGTDEQFF,TGTGCCAGTAGTATGGCCGTTGGTAGCGGGACGGATGAGCAGTTCTTC
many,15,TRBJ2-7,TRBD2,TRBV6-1,CASSETLAGSIEQYF,TGTGCCAGCAGTGAAACGTTAGCGGGTAGTATCGAGCAGTACTTC
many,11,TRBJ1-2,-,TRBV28,CATRRNYGYTF,TGTGCCACCCGACGGAACTATGGCTACACCTTC
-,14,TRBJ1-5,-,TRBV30,CAWSPRTPFLSQHF,TGTGCCTGGAGTCCCCGGACACCATTCCTATCCCAGCATTTT
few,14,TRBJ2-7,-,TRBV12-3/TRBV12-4,CASQLGRVTYEQYF,TGTGCCAGTCAATTGGGTAGGGTAACCTACGAGCAGTACTTC
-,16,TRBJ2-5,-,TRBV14,CASSPGLSKPQETQYF,TGTGCCAGCAGCCCCGGCCTGTCCAAACCACAAGAGACCCAGTACTTC
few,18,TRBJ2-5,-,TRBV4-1,CASSQDRYGDLKQETQYF,TGCGCCAGCAGCCAAGATCGGTACGGGGACTTAAAACAAGAGACCCAGTACTTC
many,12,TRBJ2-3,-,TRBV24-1,CATSDFGDTQYF,TGTGCCACCAGTGATTTTGGCGATACGCAGTATTTT
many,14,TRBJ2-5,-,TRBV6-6,CASREQQGSETQYF,TGTGCCAGCAGGGAACAACAGGGTAGCGAGACCCAGTACTTC
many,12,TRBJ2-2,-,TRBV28,CASSLASGELFF,TGTGCCAGCAGTTTAGCCTCCGGGGAGCTGTTTTTT
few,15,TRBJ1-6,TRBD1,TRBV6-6,CASRFADRTNSPLHF,TGTGCCAGCAGGTTCGCGGACAGGACTAATTCACCCCTCCACTTT
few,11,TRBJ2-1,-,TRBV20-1,CSAFWGVEQFF,TGCAGTGCTTTCTGGGGCGTTGAGCAGTTCTTC
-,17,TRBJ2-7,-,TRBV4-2,CASRRAGYSAPTYEQYF,TGTGCCAGCAGGCGAGCGGGCTATTCAGCTCCCACCTACGAGCAGTACTTC
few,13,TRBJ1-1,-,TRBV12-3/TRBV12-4,CASSLGKLTEAFF,TGTGCCAGCAGTTTAGGCAAGCTCACTGAAGCTTTCTTT
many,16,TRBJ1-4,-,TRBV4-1,CASSQETGAVNEKLFF,TGCGCCAGCAGCCAAGAGACGGGGGCCGTGAATGAAAAACTGTTTTTT
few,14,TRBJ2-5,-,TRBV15,CATSLLLTKETQYF,TGTGCCACCAGTCTCTTGCTTACTAAAGAGACCCAGTACTTC
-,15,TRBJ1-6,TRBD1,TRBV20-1,CSARGRDRGNSPLHF,TGCAGTGCTAGAGGCCGGGACAGGGGAAACTCACCCCTCCACTTT
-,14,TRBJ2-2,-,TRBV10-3,CAIRVRENTGELFF,TGTGCCATCAGGGTTCGAGAAAACACCGGGGAGCTGTTTTTT
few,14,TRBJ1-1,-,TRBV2,CASSEDRVNTEAFF,TGTGCCAGCAGTGAGGACCGGGTGAACACTGAAGCTTTCTTT
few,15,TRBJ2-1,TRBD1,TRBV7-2,CASSLAPGGYNEQFF,TGTGCCAGCAGCTTAGCTCCAGGGGGTTACAATGAGCAGTTCTTC
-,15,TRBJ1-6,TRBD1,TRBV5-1,CASSTGDRAGSPLHF,TGCGCCAGCAGCACCGGAGACAGGGCGGGTTCACCCCTCCACTTT
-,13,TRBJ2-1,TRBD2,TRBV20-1,CSGVQRENGEQFF,TGCAGTGGGGTGCAGCGGGAGAATGGTGAGCAGTTCTTC
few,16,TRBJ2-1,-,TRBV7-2,CASSLDGTGSYNEQFF,TGTGCCAGCAGCTTAGACGGGACTGGTTCCTACAATGAGCAGTTCTTC
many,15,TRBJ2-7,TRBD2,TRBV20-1,CSARDPSGGALEQYF,TGCAGTGCCAGAGATCCTAGCGGGGGGGCACTGGAGCAGTACTTC
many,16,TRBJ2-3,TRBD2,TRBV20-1,CSASPGSGGAPDTQYF,TGCAGTGCCTCACCGGGAAGCGGGGGGGCCCCAGATACGCAGTATTTT
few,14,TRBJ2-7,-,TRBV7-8,CASSLATGSYEQYF,TGTGCCAGCAGCTTAGCGACAGGATCCTACGAGCAGTACTTC
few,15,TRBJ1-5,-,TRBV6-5,CASRLQYRSNQPQHF,TGTGCCAGCAGGCTACAGTACAGGAGCAATCAGCCCCAGCATTTT
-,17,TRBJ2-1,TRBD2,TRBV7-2,CASSSRLAGGFSDEQFF,TGTGCCAGCAGCTCCAGACTAGCGGGGGGGTTCTCGGATGAGCAGTTCTTC
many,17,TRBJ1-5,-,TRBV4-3,CASSQDGGAGGNQPQHF,TGCGCCAGCAGCCAAGATGGCGGGGCCGGAGGCAATCAGCCCCAGCATTTT